These 31 T cell receptor beta chains share one sample of origin, sequenced in a study of cytomegalovirus exposure and HLA in healthy donors. PCR involved 60 Vbeta and 13 Jbeta primers. Using immunoSEQ multiplex PCR, the repertoire was profiled, and TCRdb retains in-frame clones only, with some absent. The sample shows around 250,000 clones, around 90% of them seen only once. Sequenced material: PBMCs. The receptors were sampled from a girl aged 2 to 10 in good health and CMV-seronegative.

The chain employs TRBV7-8 and TRBJ1-3; the D gene is possibly TRBD1 (5 bases). The CDR3 length is 16 residues. Per the germline V gene, CDR1 is SGHVS and CDR2 is FQNEAQ. V lost 0 bases to trimming and J lost 0 bases, with 9 bases between them. The CDR3 spells CASSLARAVSGNTIYF. Here the CDR3 DNA reads TGTGCCAGCAGCTTAGCCAGGGCCGTCTCTGGAAACACCATATATTTT.

The rearrangement uses TRBV5-1 and TRBJ1-1; maybe TRBD1 (5 bases). The V gene lost 5 bases and the J gene lost 0 bases, with 8 bases spanning the gap. Germline V gene data show CDR1 as SGHRS and CDR2 as YFSETQ. CDR3 length equals 13 residues. CDR3: CASSSGVNTEAFF. For the CDR3, the DNA is TGCGCCAGCAGTTCGGGGGTGAACACTGAAGCTTTCTTT.

The chain employs TRBV13 and TRBJ2-2, with TRBD2 identical over 9 bases. The CDR3 runs to 16 residues. Germline values: CDR1 PRHDT, CDR2 FYEKMQ (reference sequence). Trimming took 1 base from V and 7 from J; bases not matched to a gene: 7. CDR3 DNA sequence: TGTGCCAGCAGCTTAGAAGGCGGGGGGGCCTTCGGGGAGCTGTTTTTT. It translates to CASSLEGGGAFGELFF.

The chain carries TRBV18 and TRBJ1-4; D not resolved. The CDR3 length is 15 residues. The germline CDR1 and CDR2 sequences are KGHSH and LQKENI. V was cut by 0 bases and J by 5 bases, with 10 bases left in between. For the CDR3, the DNA is TGTGCCAGCTCACCACCGATAAGAGAGAATGAAAAACTGTTTTTT. Translated: CASSPPIRENEKLFF.

The V and J genes are TRBV5-1 and TRBJ2-5; tentative D call: TRBD2 (6 bases). CDR3 length: 15 amino acids. In germline, CDR1 is SGHRS, CDR2 YFSETQ. V gave up 0 bases and J gave up 1 base, with 10 bases separating them. As DNA, the CDR3 is TGCGCCAGCAGCTTGGCCGGGACTCCCCAAGAGACCCAGTACTTC. Protein sequence: CASSLAGTPQETQYF.

V is TRBV2 and J is TRBJ1-1, with a possible D match to TRBD1 (5 bases). This CDR3 has 13 amino acids. The germline V gene has CDR1 SNHLY and CDR2 FYNNEI. Trimming stripped 7 bases from V and 1 base from J, with 10 bases between. In DNA form, the CDR3 reads TGTGCCAGCAAGAGGCAGGGGAACACTGAAGCTTTCTTT. Translating gives CASKRQGNTEAFF.

V is TRBV21-1 and J is TRBJ2-2; the table assigns TRBD2, which was not confirmed against the DNA. TRBV21-1 is labeled a pseudogene. The CDR3 runs 16 residues. CDR3 amino acids: CASSKGLAGDTGELFF. CDR3 in DNA: TGTGCCAGCAGCAAAGGACTAGCGGGAGACACCGGGGAGCTGTTTTTT.

This chain links TRBV28 with TRBJ2-7; a possible D gene is TRBD2 (5 bases). This CDR3 is 14 amino acids long. V was shortened by 6 bases and J by 2 bases, with 14 bases between the two germline ends. From germline, CDR1 is MDHEN and CDR2 SYDVKM. CDR3 sequence: CASRREWGPYEQYF. Written as DNA, the CDR3 is TGTGCCAGCAGGAGGGAGTGGGGTCCCTACGAGCAGTACTTC.

The rearrangement joins TRBV6-1 to TRBJ2-5, with 13 bases lining up with TRBD2. J lost 3 bases, V lost 7 bases, and 5 bases had no gene match. CDR3 length equals 15 residues. The germline V gene encodes CDR1 MNHNS and CDR2 SASEGT. The CDR3 here is CASNPGTSGKETQYF. The CDR3 DNA follows: TGTGCCAGCAACCCCGGGACTAGCGGGAAAGAGACCCAGTACTTC.

V gene TRBV2 combines with J gene TRBJ2-7, with 10 bases that match TRBD2. Germline CDR1 reads SNHLY; CDR2 reads FYNNEI. There are 19 residues in the CDR3. Trimming at V came to 6 bases and at J to 2 bases, leaving 19 bases not matched to a gene. CDR3: CASRSMRTSGLGGAYEQYF. The CDR3 DNA reads as TGTGCCAGCAGGTCCATGCGGACTAGCGGTTTGGGGGGGGCCTACGAGCAGTACTTC.

V is TRBV6-5 and J is TRBJ1-5, with D perhaps TRBD1 (6 bases). This CDR3 contains 15 residues. The V end was cut by 4 bases, the J end by 1 base, with 11 bases between. From germline, CDR1 is MNHEY and CDR2 SVGAGI. Written as DNA, the CDR3 is TGTGCCAGCAGTTTACAGGGTGGCAGCAATCAGCCCCAGCATTTT. This gives the protein CASSLQGGSNQPQHF.

V usage is TRBV28 and J usage is TRBJ2-7, with 9 bases lining up with TRBD2. The ends lost 1 base at V and 2 bases at J; junction bases unmatched: 6. The germline V gene has CDR1 MDHEN and CDR2 SYDVKM. There are 16 residues in the CDR3. As DNA, the CDR3 is TGTGCCAGCAGTTTATCTAGCGGGATCCCACCCTACGAGCAGTACTTC. Translated: CASSLSSGIPPYEQYF.

This clone appeared a single time. The chain employs TRBV5-1 and TRBJ2-1; 7 bases agree with TRBD1. CDR1 and CDR2 from the germline V gene are SGHRS and YFSETQ. V gave up 4 bases and J gave up 2 bases; unmatched junction bases: 6. The CDR3 consists of 15 residues. DNA of the CDR3: TGCGCCAGCAGCAACCGACAGGGTCCCTACAATGAGCAGTTCTTC. Protein: CASSNRQGPYNEQFF.

V and J are TRBV29-1 and TRBJ1-1; possible D gene TRBD1, 5 bases. Germline CDR1 SQVTM, CDR2 ANQGSEA. Trimming took 5 bases from V and 4 from J, leaving 20 bases between them. CDR3 length: 15 amino acids. CDR3 sequence reads: CSVFPVGGLATEAFF. CDR3 DNA sequence: TGCAGCGTTTTCCCCGTCGGGGGGTTGGCCACTGAAGCTTTCTTT.

The rearrangement links TRBV7-7 to TRBJ2-5; the match to TRBD1 covers 8 bases. The CDR3 length is 15 residues. Germline assignment: CDR1 SSHAT and CDR2 FNYEAQ (reference sequence). The trim removed 5 bases at V and 0 bases at J, leaving 5 bases unmatched. CDR3: CASSARTGNQETQYF. For the CDR3, the DNA is TGTGCCAGCAGCGCAAGGACAGGGAACCAAGAGACCCAGTACTTC. The complete variable domain, with remaining parts taken from reference TRBV7-7 and TRBJ2-5, reads GAGVSQSPRYKVTKRGQDVTLRCDPISSHATLYWYQQALGQGPEFLTYFNYEAQPDKSGLPSDRFSAERPEGSISTLTIQRTEQRDSAMYRCASSARTGNQETQYFGPGTRLLVL.

The chain links TRBV4-1 to TRBJ2-1; 8 bases align to TRBD2. Per the germline V gene, CDR1 is MGHRA and CDR2 is YSYEKL. The CDR3 has 15 residues. Losses at the gene ends were 5 bases for V and 5 bases for J; bases not matched to a gene: 8. The CDR3 loop reads CASSTLLAANNEQFF. CDR3 nucleotide sequence: TGCGCCAGCAGCACTTTACTAGCGGCCAACAATGAGCAGTTCTTC.

The chain employs TRBV10-2 and TRBJ2-1; no clear D gene. Between the trimmed V and J ends, which lost 2 bases and 2 bases, there was a span of 7 bases. The CDR3 runs to 14 residues. CDR1 and CDR2 (germline): WSHSY, SAAADI. The CDR3 loop is CASSETSPYNEQFF. The CDR3 DNA is TGCGCCAGCAGTGAGACTTCTCCCTACAATGAGCAGTTCTTC.

This clone was counted once. CDR3 sequence reads: CASSNLAEGTDTQYF. CDR3 bases: TGTGCCAGCAGCAACCTAGCGGAGGGCACAGATACGCAGTATTTT. The chain recombines TRBV9 with TRBJ2-3; 7 bases align to TRBD2. From germline, CDR1 is SGDLS and CDR2 YYNGEE. The CDR3 has 15 residues. The V gene end was trimmed by 4 bases and the J gene end by 1 base; junction bases not matched to a gene: 6. Complete variable domain (other parts from reference TRBV9 and TRBJ2-3): DSGVTQTPKHLITATGQRVTLRCSPRSGDLSVYWYQQSLDQGLQFLIQYYNGEERAKGNILERFSAQQFPDLHSELNLSSLELGDSALYFCASSNLAEGTDTQYFGPGTRLTVL.

V usage is TRBV18 and J usage is TRBJ1-1; 9 bases are a match to TRBD1. The trim removed 3 bases at V and 11 bases at J, leaving 10 bases unmatched. Germline V gives CDR1 KGHSH, CDR2 LQKENI. The CDR3 covers 14 residues. The CDR3 DNA sequence: TGTGCCAGCTCACCTGGGACAGGGTCCCATGGGGCTTTCTTT. This translates into CASSPGTGSHGAFF. The whole variable domain, remainder taken from reference TRBV18 and TRBJ1-1, is NAGVMQNPRHLVRRRGQEARLRCSPMKGHSHVYWYRQLPEEGLKFMVYLQKENIIDESGMPKERFSAEFPKEGPSILRIQQVVRGDSAAYFCASSPGTGSHGAFFGQGTRLTVV.

The rearrangement links TRBV11-3 to TRBJ2-1; the D gene is possibly TRBD2 (5 bases). Germline V gene lookup returns CDR1 SGHNT and CDR2 YENEEA. Trimming took off 5 bases at V and 10 bases at J, with 18 bases between the two ends. CDR3 length: 14 amino acids. CDR3 region: CASSLYGLAAEQFF. CDR3 coding DNA: TGTGCCAGCAGCCTATACGGACTGGCTGCAGAGCAGTTCTTC. The full variable domain, with the rest looked up from reference TRBV11-3 and TRBJ2-1, is EAGVVQSPRYKIIEKKQPVAFWCNPISGHNTLYWYLQNLGQGPELLIRYENEEAVDDSQLPKDRFSAERLKGVDSTLKIQPAELGDSAVYLCASSLYGLAAEQFFGPGTRLTVL.

This rearrangement joins TRBV10-2 to TRBJ2-5; 7 bases align to TRBD1. The V and J ends lost 10 bases and 2 bases, in that order; junction bases with no gene match: 4. Per germline, CDR1 WSHSY and CDR2 SAAADI. The CDR3 has 12 residues. The CDR3 reads CATWDRQETQYF. In DNA form, the CDR3 reads TGCGCCACCTGGGACAGACAAGAGACCCAGTACTTC.

This chain uses TRBV7-8 with TRBJ1-3; a possible D gene is TRBD1 (5 bases). CDR1 is SGHVS and CDR2 is FQNEAQ in the germline V gene. The V gene lost 3 bases and the J gene lost 0 bases, with 9 bases spanning the gap. This CDR3 contains 15 residues. The CDR3 reads CASSLGGDSGNTIYF. The CDR3 DNA reads TGTGCCAGCAGCTTGGGGGGAGACTCTGGAAACACCATATATTTT. Complete variable domain (other parts from reference TRBV7-8 and TRBJ1-3): GAGVSQSPRYKVAKRGQDVALRCDPISGHVSLFWYQQALGQGPEFLTYFQNEAQLDKSGLPSDRFFAERPEGSVSTLKIQRTQQEDSAVYLCASSLGGDSGNTIYFGEGSWLTVV.

This clone was counted a single time. The chain uses TRBV5-6 and TRBJ2-1; a possible D gene is TRBD1 (7 bases). Germline loops: CDR1 SGHDT, CDR2 YYEEEE. CDR3 length: 16 amino acids. V lost 4 bases and J 8 bases, leaving 22 bases between the germline ends. In DNA, the CDR3 is TGTGCCAGCAGCCCGCGAATGAGGAGGGGGCCGGATGAGCAGTTCTTC. It translates to CASSPRMRRGPDEQFF. The variable domain in full, completed from reference TRBV5-6 and TRBJ2-1, reads DAGVTQSPTHLIKTRGQQVTLRCSPKSGHDTVSWYQQALGQGPQFIFQYYEEEERQRGNFPDRFSGHQFPNYSSELNVNALLLGDSALYLCASSPRMRRGPDEQFFGPGTRLTVL.

V gene TRBV6-1 combines with J gene TRBJ1-6; 7 nucleotides line up with TRBD1. V shed 3 bases, J shed 0 bases, and the junction held 5 bases outside the gene matches. The CDR3 extends over 17 amino acids. Germline CDR1 is MNHNS and CDR2 is SASEGT. CDR3 bases: TGTGCCAGCAGTGAGGGGACAGCTACCTCCTATAATTCACCCCTCCACTTT. Translation gives CASSEGTATSYNSPLHF.

The chain combines TRBV6-5 with TRBJ2-1; TRBD1 matches 9 bases. CDR1 MNHEY and CDR2 SVGAGI come from the germline V gene. Trimming at V came to 4 bases and at J to 7 bases, leaving 8 bases not matched to a gene. This CDR3 is 15 amino acids long. Here the CDR3 DNA reads TGTGCCAGCAGTTCAACCGGGACAGGGAATAATGAGCAGTTCTTC. As protein: CASSSTGTGNNEQFF.

The genes are TRBV12-5 and TRBJ2-1, with no clear D. Germline CDR1 and CDR2: LGHNT and FRNRAP. Trimming stripped 2 bases from V and 0 bases from J, with 8 bases between. CDR3 length equals 15 residues. CDR3 coding DNA: TGTGCTAGTGGTTTGTACGTGAGCTCCTACAATGAGCAGTTCTTC. This sequence encodes CASGLYVSSYNEQFF.

CDR3: CASSPRSGQPFEKLFF. In nucleotides, the CDR3 is TGTGCCAGCAGCCCCAGATCGGGACAGCCCTTTGAAAAACTGTTTTTT. This rearrangement joins TRBV9 to TRBJ1-4, with 7 nucleotides matching TRBD1. This CDR3 is 16 amino acids long. Germline V CDR1 and CDR2: SGDLS, YYNGEE. The trim removed 4 bases at V and 7 bases at J, leaving 13 bases unmatched.

The J gene is TRBJ2-2, the V gene TRBV7-9; D possibly corresponds to TRBD1 (6 bases). Germline-derived CDR1 and CDR2 are SEHNR and FQNEAQ (reference sequence). Trimming took off 5 bases at V and 2 bases at J, with 15 bases between the two ends. The length of the CDR3 is 16 residues. The CDR3 DNA reads TGTGCCAGCAGCCCGAACGACAGGCCAAACACCGGGGAGCTGTTTTTT. Protein product: CASSPNDRPNTGELFF.

The rearrangement links TRBV5-1 to TRBJ2-5, with a tentative D call TRBD1 (7 bases). CDR1 and CDR2 (germline): SGHRS, YFSETQ. V lost 7 bases and J 1 base, leaving 17 bases between the germline ends. The CDR3 is made up of 15 amino acids. As DNA, the CDR3 is TGCGCCAGCCATGCTGAGGAGGGGGCCCAAGAGACCCAGTACTTC. Protein: CASHAEEGAQETQYF.

The chain's CDR3 is CAYHSGYTDTQYF. The CDR3 bases are TGTGCCTACCATAGCGGGTACACAGATACGCAGTATTTT. This chain joins TRBV30 and TRBJ2-3, with 7 bases fitting TRBD2. Per the germline V gene, CDR1 is GTSNPN and CDR2 is SVGIG (reference sequence). The CDR3 is 13 amino acids. Trimming took 7 bases from V and 2 from J; bases not matched to a gene: 6.

This clone was seen once. The rearrangement links TRBV4-1 to TRBJ2-7, with 8 bases aligning to TRBD2. The CDR3 is 14 residues long. V trimming: 3 bases; J trimming: 4 bases; junction bases outside the gene matches: 5. The V gene's germline CDR1 is MGHRA and CDR2 YSYEKL. The CDR3 protein is CASSQPGGTYEQYF. The CDR3, as DNA: TGCGCCAGCAGCCAGCCGGGGGGGACTTACGAGCAGTACTTC.